A selection of T cell receptor beta chains follows, all from one sample in a study of radiotherapy plus CTLA-4 blockade in lung cancer. Profiling relied on immunoSEQ multiplex PCR, and the TCRdb table lists in-frame clones only, not all of them. The profile shows tens of thousands of clones, around 88% of them singletons. The sequences come from peripheral blood, collected from a patient treated with radiotherapy plus ipilimumab. These TCRs come from a human donor with non-small cell lung cancer who had a partial response to radiotherapy plus ipilimumab. CDR3s include the opening cysteine and the closing phenylalanine or tryptophan. Part of the rows lack a size; the others show once, few, many or a class for expanded clones.

13,TRBJ1-1,TRBV28,.,CASSLTGSSEAFF
15,TRBJ2-1,TRBV4-2,.,CASSLGLAGNNEQFF
15,TRBJ2-3,TRBV28,.,CASSLFSSSTDTQYF
15,TRBJ2-6,TRBV2,once,CASSGTSSGANVLTF
13,TRBJ1-2,TRBV6-5,.,CASSSGSNYGYTF
16,TRBJ2-1,TRBV28,.,CASSLRAVVLYNEQFF
15,TRBJ1-1,TRBV7-2,once,CASSLADRPNTEAFF
13,TRBJ2-7,TRBV9,.,CASSVTSGSEEYF
14,TRBJ1-6,TRBV2,.,CASSGASYNSPLHF
16,TRBJ1-1,TRBV7-8,.,CASSFGQGLMNTEAFF
16,TRBJ2-1,TRBV9,.,CASSVGQDRARDEQFF
15,TRBJ1-1,TRBV9,.,CASSVGTTGVTEAFF
14,TRBJ2-3,TRBV19,.,CASSITGRGDTQYF
16,TRBJ2-5,TRBV7-9,.,CASSLARLAGQETQYF
16,TRBJ2-3,TRBV7-2,.,CASSLAFPGRADTQYF
13,TRBJ2-2,TRBV29-1,.,CSVVRLAGRELFF
14,TRBJ1-2,TRBV18,.,CASSPIETNYGYTF
15,TRBJ1-1,TRBV25-1,.,CASSESWTGVSEAFF
12,TRBJ2-3,TRBV29-1,few,CSVDRGTDTQYF
15,TRBJ2-2,TRBV12-5,.,CASGSSSGGTGELFF
18,TRBJ2-2,TRBV18,.,CASSPPGLAGGDTGELFF
15,TRBJ2-3,TRBV6-1,.,CASSVNRGERDTQYF
14,TRBJ1-1,TRBV12-5,.,CASAVAGGNTEAFF
15,TRBJ1-4,TRBV15,.,CATSARGATNEKLFF
13,TRBJ2-3,TRBV5-1,once,CASSGRQTDTQYF
13,TRBJ1-1,TRBV6-5,.,CASSRTGDTEAFF
14,TRBJ1-5,TRBV6-6,.,CASRLTGDNQPQHF
14,TRBJ1-2,TRBV5-1,.,CASSLLQGAGGYTF
14,TRBJ2-3,TRBV18,.,CASSLSRSTDTQYF
13,TRBJ1-1,TRBV28,once,CASYGQGDTEAFF
16,TRBJ2-2,TRBV5-1,.,CASSLAKTERPRELFF
14,TRBJ1-1,TRBV15,few,CATSRDPEATEAFF
19,TRBJ2-6,TRBV28,.,CASSSITGQYPSGANVLTF
18,TRBJ2-1,TRBV6-4,.,CASSKLAGGMSSYNEQFF
16,TRBJ2-3,TRBV5-1,.,CASSPSLSGSTDTQYF
15,TRBJ2-1,TRBV19,.,CASSIRLSSYNEQFF
13,TRBJ2-7,TRBV19,.,CASSLSGRYEQYF
15,TRBJ1-2,TRBV6-1,.,CASSELGGLVGGYTF
14,TRBJ1-3,TRBV9,.,CASSVVGAENTIYF
15,TRBJ2-1,TRBV5-1,.,CASSLTGRDYNEQFF
15,TRBJ2-2,TRBV19,once,CASTPRQGGAGELFF
15,TRBJ2-2,TRBV29-1,.,CSVHRGGGGTGELFF
13,TRBJ2-2,TRBV6-1,.,CASRIANTGELFF
14,TRBJ2-3,TRBV28,.,CASRSLVLTPTQYF
15,TRBJ2-2,TRBV5-1,.,CASSLAAGGTGELFF
16,TRBJ2-1,TRBV5-6,.,CASSLGGDPSYNEQFF
18,TRBJ1-1,TRBV28,.,CASRRRDRGRPVNTEAFF
14,TRBJ1-1,TRBV27,.,CASSFLDSYTEAFF
17,TRBJ1-2,TRBV14,.,CASSQEAHRGSRYGYTF
16,TRBJ2-7,TRBV2,.,CASSESASALTYEQYF
15,TRBJ1-5,TRBV6-5,.,CASRGQGQSDQPQHF
14,TRBJ2-2,TRBV9,.,CASSALGVSGELFF
14,TRBJ1-4,TRBV4-1,few,CASSQGTGVEKLFF
14,TRBJ1-2,TRBV6-5,.,CASRGWEGGDGYTF
12,TRBJ1-5,TRBV28,.,CASSLLDRIQHF